A single sample is the source of the 21 T cell receptor beta chains below, sequenced in a study of CD8 T cells in Susac syndrome. cDNA came from roughly 0.53 to 1 ug RNA primed by random hexamers. TCRdb redid the calling of the immunoSEQ multiplex PCR reads with MiXCR, one entry per CDR3 protein. The sample contains hundreds of thousands of distinct CDR3 sequences, around 96% of which appear only once. The sample comprised CD4+ T cells from PBMCs. These receptors came from a human donor with Susac syndrome.

The rearrangement links TRBV25-1 to TRBJ1-5, with D uncertain. V was clipped by 1 base and J by 5 bases, with 9 bases between them. The CDR3 loop spans 14 amino acids. Per the germline V gene, CDR1 is MGHDK and CDR2 is SYGVNS. The CDR3 nucleotides are TGTGCCAGCAGTGAATCGGGAAACCATCAGCCCCAGCATTTT. It translates to CASSESGNHQPQHF.

The chain combines TRBV30 with TRBJ1-5, with D possibly matching TRBD1 (6 bases). Trimming stripped 5 bases from V and 5 bases from J, with 13 bases between. The CDR3 spans 13 residues. The germline CDR1 and CDR2 sequences are GTSNPN and SVGIG (reference sequence). CDR3 DNA sequence: TGTGCCTGGGCCGGGGGGCCTCATCAGCCCCAGCATTTT. This codes for CAWAGGPHQPQHF.

This chain uses TRBV29-1 with TRBJ1-2; possible D gene TRBD1, 5 bases. CDR3 length: 12 amino acids. Germline lookup yields CDR1 SQVTM and CDR2 ANQGSEA. Deletions cut 4 bases from V and 3 bases from J, with 9 bases between. The DNA of the CDR3 is TGCAGCGTTGCAGGAGGGGACTATGGCTACACCTTC. Amino acid sequence: CSVAGGDYGYTF.

The V gene is TRBV7-8, the J gene TRBJ2-1, with a weak D call TRBD2 (8 bases). The germline V gene encodes CDR1 SGHVS and CDR2 FQNEAQ. CDR3 length: 15 amino acids. With 5 bases removed from V and 2 bases from J, the gap between germline ends came to 13 bases. CDR3 in amino acids: CASSQGGLAYNEQFF. CDR3 sequence (DNA): TGTGCCAGCAGCCAGGGGGGACTAGCCTACAATGAGCAGTTCTTC.

The gene calls are TRBV20-1 and TRBJ1-1; D call uncertain. CDR3 length equals 12 residues. Trimming took off 3 bases at V and 1 base at J, with 6 bases between the two ends. Germline V CDR1 and CDR2: DFQATT, SNEGSKA (reference sequence). The CDR3 bases are TGCAGTGCTAGTAACACGAACACTGAAGCTTTCTTT. Translation gives CSASNTNTEAFF.

V and J are TRBV7-2 and TRBJ2-7; D may match TRBD1 or TRBD2 (5 bases each). Germline values: CDR1 SGHTA, CDR2 FQGNSA. The CDR3 totals 15 residues. V dropped 1 base and J dropped 3 bases, with 13 bases sitting between them. The CDR3 is CASSLGGQGGYEQYF. The CDR3 DNA is TGTGCCAGCAGCTTAGGAGGGCAGGGTGGCTACGAGCAGTACTTC.

This clonotype was seen more than once but under ten times. CDR3 sequence (DNA): TGTGCCAGCAGCCGAGACAGGGCCTATGGCTACACCTTC. It encodes CASSRDRAYGYTF. The chain links TRBV9 to TRBJ1-2; 7 bases map to TRBD1. The CDR3 runs 13 residues. CDR1 is SGDLS and CDR2 is YYNGEE in the germline V gene. After removal of 4 bases from V and 4 bases from J, the junction contained 4 bases not matched to a gene.

This chain connects TRBV9 to TRBJ2-7; D is possibly TRBD2 (6 bases). This CDR3 is 14 amino acids long. From germline, CDR1 is SGDLS and CDR2 YYNGEE. Between the trimmed V and J ends, which lost 4 bases and 6 bases, there was a span of 17 bases. Here the CDR3 reads CASSPEPTSFEQYF. CDR3 DNA: TGTGCCAGCAGCCCCGAACCGACTAGTTTCGAGCAGTACTTC. Full variable domain (rest looked up from reference TRBV9 and TRBJ2-7): DSGVTQTPKHLITATGQRVTLRCSPRSGDLSVYWYQQSLDQGLQFLIQYYNGEERAKGNILERFSAQQFPDLHSELNLSSLELGDSALYFCASSPEPTSFEQYFGPGTRLTVT.

The V call is TRBV20-1, the J call TRBJ2-1; TRBD2 aligns across 10 bases. V gave up 5 bases and J gave up 1 base; unmatched junction bases: 11. Germline loops: CDR1 DFQATT, CDR2 SNEGSKA (reference sequence). The CDR3 contains 17 residues. The CDR3: CSAADPSGSFSYNEQFF. CDR3 bases: TGCAGTGCTGCCGACCCTAGCGGGAGTTTTTCCTACAATGAGCAGTTCTTC.

The V call is TRBV3-1, the J call TRBJ2-1; 9 nucleotides line up with TRBD2. The length of the CDR3 is 10 residues. V trimming: 8 bases; J trimming: 13 bases; junction bases outside the gene matches: 3. CDR1 is LGHDT, CDR2 YNNKEL, per germline (reference sequence). This chain's CDR3 is CASGGTSQFF. Written as DNA, the CDR3 is TGTGCCAGCGGCGGGACTAGCCAGTTCTTC.

V and J are TRBV4-2 and TRBJ2-2, with TRBD2 matching 7 bases. Germline V gene data show CDR1 as LGHNA and CDR2 as YNFKEQ. The CDR3 totals 15 residues. The J segment lost 2 bases and the V segment lost 1 base, leaving 1 base of the junction unmatched. CDR3 bases: TGTGCCAGCAGCCAAGCGGGGGGAAACACCGGGGAGCTGTTTTTT. Translated, it gives CASSQAGGNTGELFF.

The rearrangement links TRBV15 to TRBJ2-4, with TRBD2 matching 11 bases. Trimming at V came to 6 bases and at J to 7 bases, leaving 8 bases not matched to a gene. The CDR3 totals 15 residues. CDR1 is LNHNV, CDR2 YYDKDF, per germline (reference sequence). CDR3 nucleotides: TGTGCCACCAGAACCAATCTAGCGGGAGGTAACATTCAGTACTTC. Its protein product is CATRTNLAGGNIQYF.

The chain carries TRBV4-2 and TRBJ2-5, with D unresolved. The germline CDR1 and CDR2 sequences are LGHNA and YNFKEQ. The CDR3 sequence is 13 residues long. Trimming removed 2 bases at V and 3 bases at J, with 7 bases between. This chain's CDR3 is CASSQTKKETQYF. The CDR3 coding sequence is TGTGCCAGCAGCCAAACAAAGAAAGAGACCCAGTACTTC.

The rearrangement links TRBV7-2 to TRBJ2-2; D unresolved. The length of the CDR3 is 15 residues. The V end lost 4 bases, the J end lost 6 bases, and 15 bases lay between the germline ends. Per germline, CDR1 SGHTA and CDR2 FQGNSA. In nucleotides, the CDR3 is TGTGCCAGCAGCTCCTCTGCCCAGTCGGCCGGGGAGCTGTTTTTT. Its translation is CASSSSAQSAGELFF.

The V call is TRBV29-1, the J call TRBJ2-7; 7 bases match TRBD1. V gave up 4 bases and J gave up 7 bases; unmatched junction bases: 13. In germline, CDR1 is SQVTM, CDR2 ANQGSEA. The length of the CDR3 is 14 residues. For the CDR3, the DNA is TGCAGCGTTGCCCCTGACAGGGCCGAGGAAGAGCAGTACTTC. Protein: CSVAPDRAEEEQYF.

The V call is TRBV20-1, the J call TRBJ1-2, with TRBD1 matching over 8 bases. This CDR3 spans 15 amino acids. Germline V gives CDR1 DFQATT, CDR2 SNEGSKA (reference sequence). Trimming removed 3 bases from V and 8 bases from J; junction bases left unmatched: 14. CDR3 bases: TGCAGTGCTAGCAGTCCCGGACAGGGTTTTCAGGGCTACACCTTC. This codes for CSASSPGQGFQGYTF.

This chain links TRBV28 with TRBJ1-5, with D maybe TRBD1 (6 bases). Per germline, CDR1 MDHEN and CDR2 SYDVKM. V gave up 4 bases and J gave up 2 bases, with 9 bases separating them. The CDR3 is made up of 14 amino acids. The CDR3 spells CASSSGARNQPQHF. The CDR3 bases are TGTGCCAGCAGTTCAGGGGCCCGCAATCAGCCCCAGCATTTT.

Only one count was recorded for this clonotype. The gene calls are TRBV7-3 and TRBJ2-5, with D perhaps matching TRBD2 (6 bases). This CDR3 is 17 amino acids long. Germline lookup yields CDR1 SGHTA and CDR2 FQGTGA. The V end was cut by 2 bases, the J end by 5 bases, with 21 bases between. The CDR3 sequence: CASSLGLGITGGETQYF. DNA of the CDR3: TGTGCCAGCAGCTTAGGGCTCGGGATCACCGGAGGGGAGACCCAGTACTTC.

Concerning this clonotype itself: Germline is not matched at one junction end, which may reflect a read error. The J gene is TRBJ2-3, the V gene TRBV24-1; 9 bases are a match to TRBD2. The CDR3 is 15 residues long. Germline V CDR1 and CDR2: KGHDR, SFDVKD. The CDR3 region is CATSGGAGGTDTQYF. The CDR3 DNA reads as TGTGCCACCAGTGGCGGAGCGGGAGGCACGGATACGCAGTATTTT.

V and J are TRBV9 and TRBJ2-1, with a possible D match to TRBD1 (6 bases). V was pared by 0 bases and J by 7 bases, with 8 bases between. Germline values: CDR1 SGDLS, CDR2 YYNGEE. This CDR3 has 13 amino acids. The DNA of the CDR3 is TGTGCCAGCAGCGTAGTAAGGGGGAATGAGCAGTTCTTC. Its translation: CASSVVRGNEQFF.

The chain recombines TRBV20-1 with TRBJ1-5, with D perhaps TRBD1 (6 bases). V dropped 0 bases and J dropped 0 bases, with 9 bases sitting between them. Germline values: CDR1 DFQATT, CDR2 SNEGSKA (reference sequence). CDR3 length: 15 residues. The CDR3 is CSARDTGYSNQPQHF. The CDR3 nucleotides read TGCAGTGCTAGAGATACAGGGTATAGCAATCAGCCCCAGCATTTT.